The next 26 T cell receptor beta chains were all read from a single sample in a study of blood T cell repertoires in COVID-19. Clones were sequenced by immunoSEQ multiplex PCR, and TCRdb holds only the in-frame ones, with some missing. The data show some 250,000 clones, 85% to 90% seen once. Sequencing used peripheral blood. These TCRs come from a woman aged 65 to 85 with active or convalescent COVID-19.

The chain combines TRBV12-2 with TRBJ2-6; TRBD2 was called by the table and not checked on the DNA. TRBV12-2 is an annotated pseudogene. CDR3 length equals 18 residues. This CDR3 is CASRTLNFNASGANVLTF. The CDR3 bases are TGTGCAAGTCGCACCTTGAACTTCAACGCCTCTGGGGCCAACGTCCTGACTTTC.

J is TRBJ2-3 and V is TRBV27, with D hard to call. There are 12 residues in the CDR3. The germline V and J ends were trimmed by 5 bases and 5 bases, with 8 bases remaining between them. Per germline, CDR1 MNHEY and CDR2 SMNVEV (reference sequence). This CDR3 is CASSLGGDTQYF. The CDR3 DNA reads TGTGCCAGCAGTCTAGGTGGAGATACGCAGTATTTT.

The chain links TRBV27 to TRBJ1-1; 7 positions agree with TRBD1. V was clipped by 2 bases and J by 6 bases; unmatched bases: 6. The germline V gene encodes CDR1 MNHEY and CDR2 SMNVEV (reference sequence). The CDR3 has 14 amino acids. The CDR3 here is CASSLRGGSAEAFF. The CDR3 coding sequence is TGTGCCAGCAGTTTAAGAGGGGGCAGCGCTGAAGCTTTCTTT.

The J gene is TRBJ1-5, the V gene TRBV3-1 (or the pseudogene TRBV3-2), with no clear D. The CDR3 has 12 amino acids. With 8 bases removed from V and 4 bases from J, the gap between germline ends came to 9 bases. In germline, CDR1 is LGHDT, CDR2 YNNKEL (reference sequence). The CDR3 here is CASSNGNQPQHF. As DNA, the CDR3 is TGTGCCAGCTCCAACGGGAATCAGCCCCAGCATTTT.

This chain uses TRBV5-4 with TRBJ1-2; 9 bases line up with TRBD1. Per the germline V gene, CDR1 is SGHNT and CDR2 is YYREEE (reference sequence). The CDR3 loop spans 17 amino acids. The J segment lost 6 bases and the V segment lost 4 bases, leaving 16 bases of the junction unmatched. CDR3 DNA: TGTGCCAGCAGCCCCCCAAGTGGGACAGGGCAATGGGATGGCTACACCTTC. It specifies CASSPPSGTGQWDGYTF.

The CDR3 coding sequence is TGTGCCAGCAGCTTAGGGGACAGTAGCAATCAGCCCCAGCATTTT. The encoded protein is CASSLGDSSNQPQHF. The chain carries TRBV7-2 and TRBJ1-5, with 7 positions matching TRBD1. V dropped 1 base and J dropped 0; count of bases not matched to a gene: 0. The CDR3 is 15 residues long. Germline lookup yields CDR1 SGHTA and CDR2 FQGNSA.

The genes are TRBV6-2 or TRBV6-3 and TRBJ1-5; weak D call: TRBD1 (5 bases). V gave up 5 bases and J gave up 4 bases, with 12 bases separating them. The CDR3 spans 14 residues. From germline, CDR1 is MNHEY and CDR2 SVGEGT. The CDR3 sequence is CASSTQGLNQPQHF. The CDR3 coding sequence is TGTGCCAGCAGTACCCAGGGTCTGAATCAGCCCCAGCATTTT.

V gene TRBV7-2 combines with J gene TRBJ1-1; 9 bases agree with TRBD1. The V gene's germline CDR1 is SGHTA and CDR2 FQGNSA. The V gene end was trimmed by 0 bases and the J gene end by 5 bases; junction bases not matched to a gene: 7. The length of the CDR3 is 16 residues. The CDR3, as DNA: TGTGCCAGCAGCTTAGCTCGGGGACAGGGAGGGACTGAAGCTTTCTTT. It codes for CASSLARGQGGTEAFF. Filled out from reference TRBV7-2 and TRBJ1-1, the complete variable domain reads GAGVSQSPSNKVTEKGKDVELRCDPISGHTALYWYRQSLGQGLEFLIYFQGNSAPDKSGLPSDRFSAERTGGSVSTLTIQRTQQEDSAVYLCASSLARGQGGTEAFFGQGTRLTVV.

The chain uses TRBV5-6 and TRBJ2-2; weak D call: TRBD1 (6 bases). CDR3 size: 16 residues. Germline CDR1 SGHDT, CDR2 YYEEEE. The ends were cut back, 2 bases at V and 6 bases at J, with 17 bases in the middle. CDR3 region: CASSFSVQGWAGELFF. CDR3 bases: TGTGCCAGCAGCTTTTCTGTACAGGGATGGGCCGGGGAGCTGTTTTTT.

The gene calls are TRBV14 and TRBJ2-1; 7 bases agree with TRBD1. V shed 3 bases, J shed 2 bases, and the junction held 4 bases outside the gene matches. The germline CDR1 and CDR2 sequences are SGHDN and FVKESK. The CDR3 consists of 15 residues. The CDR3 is CASSQQQGPYNEQFF. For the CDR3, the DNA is TGTGCCAGCAGCCAGCAACAGGGGCCCTACAATGAGCAGTTCTTC.

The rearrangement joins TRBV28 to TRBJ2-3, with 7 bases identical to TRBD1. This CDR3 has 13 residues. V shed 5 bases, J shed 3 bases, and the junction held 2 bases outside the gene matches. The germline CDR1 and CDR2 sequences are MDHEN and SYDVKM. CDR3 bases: TGTGCCAGCAGTCCAGGGGGAACAGATACGCAGTATTTT. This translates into CASSPGGTDTQYF.

This CDR3 reads CASSGGPKSGELFF. In DNA form, the CDR3 reads TGTGCCAGCAGTGGGGGCCCTAAGTCCGGGGAGCTGTTTTTT. This rearrangement joins TRBV2 to TRBJ2-2; possible D gene TRBD1, 5 bases. Germline V lookup: CDR1 SNHLY, CDR2 FYNNEI. With 4 bases removed from V and 6 bases from J, the gap between germline ends came to 12 bases. This CDR3 is built from 14 residues.

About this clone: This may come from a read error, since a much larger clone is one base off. This CDR3 is CASSSVGSNQPQHF. The CDR3, as DNA: TGTGCCAGCAGTTCGGTCGGTAGCAATCAGCCCCAGCATTTT. This chain links TRBV6-5 with TRBJ1-5; D is uncertain. The germline CDR1 and CDR2 sequences are MNHEY and SVGAGI. Trimming pared 4 bases from V and 0 bases from J, leaving 7 bases between. This CDR3 is 14 amino acids long.

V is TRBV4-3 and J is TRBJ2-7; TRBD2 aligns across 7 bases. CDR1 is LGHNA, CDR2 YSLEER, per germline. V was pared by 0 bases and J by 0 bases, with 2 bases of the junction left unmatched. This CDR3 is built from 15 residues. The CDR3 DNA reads TGCGCCAGCAGCCAAGAACTAGCGAACTCCTACGAGCAGTACTTC. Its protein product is CASSQELANSYEQYF.

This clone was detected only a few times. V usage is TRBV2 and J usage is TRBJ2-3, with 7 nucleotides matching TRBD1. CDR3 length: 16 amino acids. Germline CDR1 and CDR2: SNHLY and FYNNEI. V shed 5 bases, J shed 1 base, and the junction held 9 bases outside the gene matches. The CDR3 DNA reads TGTGCCAGCAGTACGGACAGGCTCCGAGGCACAGATACGCAGTATTTT. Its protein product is CASSTDRLRGTDTQYF.

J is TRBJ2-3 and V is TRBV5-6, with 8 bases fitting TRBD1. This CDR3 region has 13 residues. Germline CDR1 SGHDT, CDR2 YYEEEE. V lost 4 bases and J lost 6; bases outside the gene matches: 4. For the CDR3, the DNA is TGTGCCAGCAGCCTTAACAGGGGGGATACGCAGTATTTT. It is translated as CASSLNRGDTQYF.

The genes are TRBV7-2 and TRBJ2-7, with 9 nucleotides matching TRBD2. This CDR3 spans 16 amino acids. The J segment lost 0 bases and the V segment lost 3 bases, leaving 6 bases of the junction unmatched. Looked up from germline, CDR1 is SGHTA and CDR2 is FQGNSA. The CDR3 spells CASSFSGGSPSYEQYF. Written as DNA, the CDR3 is TGTGCCAGCAGCTTCAGCGGGGGGTCGCCCTCCTACGAGCAGTACTTC.

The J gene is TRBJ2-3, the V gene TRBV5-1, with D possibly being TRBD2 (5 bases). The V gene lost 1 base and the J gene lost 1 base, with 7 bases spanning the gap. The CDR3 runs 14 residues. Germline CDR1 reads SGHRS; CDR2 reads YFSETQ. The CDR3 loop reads CASSLKGGTDTQYF. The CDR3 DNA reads TGCGCCAGCAGCTTGAAGGGAGGCACAGATACGCAGTATTTT.

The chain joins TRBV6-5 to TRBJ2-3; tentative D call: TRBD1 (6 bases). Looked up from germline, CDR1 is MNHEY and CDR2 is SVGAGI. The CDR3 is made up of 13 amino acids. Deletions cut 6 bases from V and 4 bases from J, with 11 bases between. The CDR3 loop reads CASRPGVPDTQYF. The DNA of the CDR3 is TGTGCCAGCAGACCAGGGGTTCCAGATACGCAGTATTTT.

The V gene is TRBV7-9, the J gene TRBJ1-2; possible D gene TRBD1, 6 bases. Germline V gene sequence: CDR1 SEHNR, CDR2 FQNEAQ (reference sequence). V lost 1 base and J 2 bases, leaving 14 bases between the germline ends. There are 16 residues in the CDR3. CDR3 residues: CASSLGGGGRNYGYTF. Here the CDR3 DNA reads TGTGCCAGCAGCTTAGGGGGCGGGGGCCGGAACTATGGCTACACCTTC.

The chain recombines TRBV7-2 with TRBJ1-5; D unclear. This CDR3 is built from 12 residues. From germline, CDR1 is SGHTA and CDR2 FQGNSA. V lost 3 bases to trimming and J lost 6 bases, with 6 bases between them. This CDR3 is CASSLWAQPQHF. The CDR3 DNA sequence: TGTGCCAGCAGCTTGTGGGCTCAGCCCCAGCATTTT.

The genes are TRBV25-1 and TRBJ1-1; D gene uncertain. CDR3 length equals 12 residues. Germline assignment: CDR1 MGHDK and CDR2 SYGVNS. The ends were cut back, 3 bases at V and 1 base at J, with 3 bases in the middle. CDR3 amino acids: CASSDRNTEAFF. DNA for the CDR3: TGTGCCAGCAGTGACAGGAACACTGAAGCTTTCTTT.

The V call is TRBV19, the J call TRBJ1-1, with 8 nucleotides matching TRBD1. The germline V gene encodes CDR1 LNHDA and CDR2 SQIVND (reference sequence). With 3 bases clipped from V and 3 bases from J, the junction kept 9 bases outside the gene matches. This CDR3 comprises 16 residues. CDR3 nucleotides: TGTGCCAGTAGTATCGGGACAGGTGGGGGGTACACTGAAGCTTTCTTT. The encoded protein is CASSIGTGGGYTEAFF.

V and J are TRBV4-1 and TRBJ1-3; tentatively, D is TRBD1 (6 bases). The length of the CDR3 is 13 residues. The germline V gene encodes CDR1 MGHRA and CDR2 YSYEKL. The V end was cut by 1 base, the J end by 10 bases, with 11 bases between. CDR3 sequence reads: CASSQVGARTIYF. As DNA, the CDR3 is TGCGCCAGCAGCCAAGTGGGGGCGAGGACCATATATTTT.

In DNA form, the CDR3 reads TGCAGTGCTAGTAATCGGGGGGATCCAAGCTCCTACGAGCAGTACTTC. It encodes CSASNRGDPSSYEQYF. The chain couples TRBV20-1 to TRBJ2-7; 7 nucleotides align to TRBD2. Per the germline V gene, CDR1 is DFQATT and CDR2 is SNEGSKA (reference sequence). Trimming took 3 bases from V and 0 from J; bases not matched to a gene: 11. The CDR3 sequence is 16 residues long.

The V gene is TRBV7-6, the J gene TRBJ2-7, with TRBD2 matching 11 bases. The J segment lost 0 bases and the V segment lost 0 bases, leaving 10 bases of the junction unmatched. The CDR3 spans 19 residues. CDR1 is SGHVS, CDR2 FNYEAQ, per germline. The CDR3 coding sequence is TGTGCCAGCAGCTTAGCGGCCGGGACTAGCGGCGTTAGCTCCTACGAGCAGTACTTC. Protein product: CASSLAAGTSGVSSYEQYF.